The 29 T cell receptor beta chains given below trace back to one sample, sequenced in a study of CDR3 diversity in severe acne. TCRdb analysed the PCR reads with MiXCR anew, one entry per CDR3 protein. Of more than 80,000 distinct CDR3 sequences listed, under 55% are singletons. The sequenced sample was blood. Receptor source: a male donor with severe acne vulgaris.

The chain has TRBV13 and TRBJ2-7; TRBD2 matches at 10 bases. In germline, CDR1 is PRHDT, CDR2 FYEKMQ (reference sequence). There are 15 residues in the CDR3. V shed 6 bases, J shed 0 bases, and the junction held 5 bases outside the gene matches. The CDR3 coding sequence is TGTGCCAGCAGTAGTAGCGGGAGGATCTCCTACGAGCAGTACTTC. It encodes CASSSSGRISYEQYF.

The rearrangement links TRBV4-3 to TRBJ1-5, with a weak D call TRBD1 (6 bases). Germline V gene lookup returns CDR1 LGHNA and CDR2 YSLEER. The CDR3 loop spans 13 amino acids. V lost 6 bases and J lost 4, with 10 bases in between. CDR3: CASSSGVNQPQHF. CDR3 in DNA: TGCGCCAGCAGTTCAGGGGTTAATCAGCCCCAGCATTTT.

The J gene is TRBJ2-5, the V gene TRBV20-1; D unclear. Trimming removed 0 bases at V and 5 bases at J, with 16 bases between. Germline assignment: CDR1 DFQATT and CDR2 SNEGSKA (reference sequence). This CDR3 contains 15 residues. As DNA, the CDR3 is TGCAGTGCTAGAGATTTTGTGAGCAGTGGGGAGACCCAGTACTTC. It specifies CSARDFVSSGETQYF.

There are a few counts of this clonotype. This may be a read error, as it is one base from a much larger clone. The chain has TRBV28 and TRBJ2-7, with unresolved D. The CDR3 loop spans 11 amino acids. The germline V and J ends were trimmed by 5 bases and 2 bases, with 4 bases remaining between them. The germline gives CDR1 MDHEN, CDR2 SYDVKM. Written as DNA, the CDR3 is TGTGCCAGCAGTGTACCCTACGAGCAGTACTTC. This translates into CASSVPYEQYF.

The CDR3 sequence is CASTQDPSYEQYF. DNA of the CDR3: TGTGCCAGCACCCAAGACCCCAGCTACGAGCAGTACTTC. V usage is TRBV5-4 and J usage is TRBJ2-5; no reliable D call. The J call may be incorrect, as the DNA end agrees better with TRBJ2-7. Per germline, CDR1 SGHNT and CDR2 YYREEE (reference sequence). The CDR3 consists of 13 residues.

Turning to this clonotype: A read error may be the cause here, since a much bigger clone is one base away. CDR3 sequence reads: CASSIYSGSDDEQFF. For the CDR3, the DNA is TGTGCCAGTAGTATTTACTCCGGTTCAGACGATGAGCAGTTCTTC. The genes are TRBV19 and TRBJ2-1, with D unresolved. The germline V and J ends were trimmed by 3 bases and 8 bases, with 17 bases remaining between them. The V gene's germline CDR1 is LNHDA and CDR2 SQIVND (reference sequence). This CDR3 spans 15 amino acids.

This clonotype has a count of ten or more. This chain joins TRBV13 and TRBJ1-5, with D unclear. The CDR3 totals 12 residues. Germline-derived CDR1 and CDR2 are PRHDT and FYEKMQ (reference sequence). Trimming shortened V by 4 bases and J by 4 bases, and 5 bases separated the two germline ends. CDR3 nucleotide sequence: TGTGCCAGCAGCTCGAGGAATCAGCCCCAGCATTTT. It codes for CASSSRNQPQHF. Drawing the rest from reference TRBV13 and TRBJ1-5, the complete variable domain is AAGVIQSPRHLIKEKRETATLKCYPIPRHDTVYWYQQGPGQDPQFLISFYEKMQSDKGSIPDRFSAQQFSDYHSELNMSSLELGDSALYFCASSSRNQPQHFGDGTRLSIL.

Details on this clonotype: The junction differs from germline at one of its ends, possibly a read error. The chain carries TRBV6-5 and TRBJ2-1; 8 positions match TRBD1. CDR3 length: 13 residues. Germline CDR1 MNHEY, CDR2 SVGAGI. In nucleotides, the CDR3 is TGCGCCAGCAGTGCGGGACAGGTCAATGAGCAGTTCTTC. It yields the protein CASSAGQVNEQFF.

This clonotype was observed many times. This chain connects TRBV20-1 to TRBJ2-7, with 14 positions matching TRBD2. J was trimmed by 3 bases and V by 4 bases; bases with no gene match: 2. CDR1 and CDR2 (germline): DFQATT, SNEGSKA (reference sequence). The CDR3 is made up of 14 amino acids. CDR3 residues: CSAKGLAGGYEQYF. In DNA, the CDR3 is TGCAGTGCTAAAGGACTAGCGGGGGGCTACGAGCAGTACTTC.

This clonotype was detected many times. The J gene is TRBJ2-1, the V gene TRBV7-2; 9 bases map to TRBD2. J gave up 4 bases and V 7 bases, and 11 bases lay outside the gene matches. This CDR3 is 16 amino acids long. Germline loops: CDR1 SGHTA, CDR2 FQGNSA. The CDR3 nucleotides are TGTGCCAGCACCCTACTCGGACTAGCGACGTACAATGAGCAGTTCTTC. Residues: CASTLLGLATYNEQFF. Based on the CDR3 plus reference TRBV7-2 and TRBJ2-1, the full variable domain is GAGVSQSPSNKVTEKGKDVELRCDPISGHTALYWYRQSLGQGLEFLIYFQGNSAPDKSGLPSDRFSAERTGGSVSTLTIQRTQQEDSAVYLCASTLLGLATYNEQFFGPGTRLTVL.

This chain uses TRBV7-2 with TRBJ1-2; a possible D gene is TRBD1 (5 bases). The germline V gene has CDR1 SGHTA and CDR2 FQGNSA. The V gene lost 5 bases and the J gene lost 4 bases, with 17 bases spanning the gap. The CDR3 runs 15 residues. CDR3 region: CASSPKGLTFYGYTF. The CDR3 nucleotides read TGTGCCAGCAGCCCTAAGGGGCTGACCTTCTATGGCTACACCTTC.

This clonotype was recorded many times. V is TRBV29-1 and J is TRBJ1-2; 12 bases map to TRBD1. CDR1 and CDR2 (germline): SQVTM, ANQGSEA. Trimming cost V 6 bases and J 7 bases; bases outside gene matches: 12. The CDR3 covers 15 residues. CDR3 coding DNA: TGCAGCGTCCTTCCTGGGGACAGGGGGCTGCGTGGCTACACCTTC. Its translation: CSVLPGDRGLRGYTF.

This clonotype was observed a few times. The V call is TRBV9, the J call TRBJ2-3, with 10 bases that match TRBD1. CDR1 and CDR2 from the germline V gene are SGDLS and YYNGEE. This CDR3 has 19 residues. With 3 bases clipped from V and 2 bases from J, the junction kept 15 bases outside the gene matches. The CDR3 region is CASSAEVGQGRTLTDTQYF. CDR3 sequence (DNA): TGTGCCAGCAGCGCCGAGGTGGGACAGGGGAGAACCCTCACAGATACGCAGTATTTT.

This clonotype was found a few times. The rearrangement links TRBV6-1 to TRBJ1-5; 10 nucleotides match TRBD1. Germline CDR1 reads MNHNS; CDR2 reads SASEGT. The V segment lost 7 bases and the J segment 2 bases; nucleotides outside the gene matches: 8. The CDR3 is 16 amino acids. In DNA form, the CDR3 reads TGTGCCAGCATTGACAGGGGGCGAGGAGGCAATCAGCCCCAGCATTTT. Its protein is CASIDRGRGGNQPQHF.

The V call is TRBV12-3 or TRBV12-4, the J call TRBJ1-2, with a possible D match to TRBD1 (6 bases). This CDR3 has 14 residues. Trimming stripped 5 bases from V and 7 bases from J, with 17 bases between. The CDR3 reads CASSRSGAARGYTF. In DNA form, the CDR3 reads TGTGCCAGCAGTCGTTCAGGGGCGGCGCGTGGCTACACCTTC.

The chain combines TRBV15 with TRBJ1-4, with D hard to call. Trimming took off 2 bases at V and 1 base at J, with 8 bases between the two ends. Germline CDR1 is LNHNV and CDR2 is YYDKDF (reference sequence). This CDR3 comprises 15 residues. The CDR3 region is CATSRRTETNEKLFF. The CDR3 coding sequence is TGTGCCACCAGCAGACGGACTGAAACTAATGAAAAACTGTTTTTT.

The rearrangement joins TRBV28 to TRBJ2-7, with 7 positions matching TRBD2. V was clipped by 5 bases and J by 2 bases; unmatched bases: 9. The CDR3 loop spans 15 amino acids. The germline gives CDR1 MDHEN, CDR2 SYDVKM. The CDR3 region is CASSPASGAPYEQYV. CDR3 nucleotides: TGTGCCAGCAGTCCAGCTAGCGGAGCCCCCTACGAGCAGTACGTC.

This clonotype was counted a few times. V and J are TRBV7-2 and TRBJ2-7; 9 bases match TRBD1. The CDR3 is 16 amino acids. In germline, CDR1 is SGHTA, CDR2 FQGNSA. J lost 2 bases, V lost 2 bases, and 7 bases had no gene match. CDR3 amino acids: CASSLPRTGAAYEQYF. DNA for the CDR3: TGTGCCAGCAGCTTACCCCGGACAGGGGCCGCCTACGAGCAGTACTTC.

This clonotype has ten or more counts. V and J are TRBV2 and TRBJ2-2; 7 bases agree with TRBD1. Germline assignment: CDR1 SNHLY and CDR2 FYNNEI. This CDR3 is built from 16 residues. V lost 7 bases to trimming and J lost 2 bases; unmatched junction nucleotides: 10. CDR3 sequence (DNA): TGTGCCAGCATTAACACCGGGACAGCTAACACCGGGGAGCTGTTTTTT. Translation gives CASINTGTANTGELFF.

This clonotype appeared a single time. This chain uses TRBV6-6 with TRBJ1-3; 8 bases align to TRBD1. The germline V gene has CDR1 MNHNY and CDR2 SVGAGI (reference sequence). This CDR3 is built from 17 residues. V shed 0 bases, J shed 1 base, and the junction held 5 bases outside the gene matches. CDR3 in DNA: TGTGCCAGCAGTTACTCTATACAGGGGGGGTCTGGAAACACCATATATTTT. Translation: CASSYSIQGGSGNTIYF.

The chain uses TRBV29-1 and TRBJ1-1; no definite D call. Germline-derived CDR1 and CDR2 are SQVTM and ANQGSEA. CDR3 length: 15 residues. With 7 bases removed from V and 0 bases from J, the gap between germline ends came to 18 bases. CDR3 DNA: TGCAGCGCGGGATCGACCTCATCCATGAACACTGAAGCTTTCTTT. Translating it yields CSAGSTSSMNTEAFF. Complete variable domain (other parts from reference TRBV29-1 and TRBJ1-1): SAVISQKPSRDICQRGTSLTIQCQVDSQVTMMFWYRQQPGQSLTLIATANQGSEATYESGFVIDKFPISRPNLTFSTLTVSNMSPEDSSIYLCSAGSTSSMNTEAFFGQGTRLTVV.

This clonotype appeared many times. CDR3 loop: CASSLGFGTSGRHVEQYF. As DNA, the CDR3 is TGTGCCAGCAGCTTAGGCTTTGGGACTAGCGGGAGGCACGTCGAGCAGTACTTC. The rearrangement uses TRBV11-2 and TRBJ2-7; 15 bases match TRBD2. Germline trimming cut 1 base from V and 6 bases from J; bases unmatched to any gene: 10. The CDR3 runs 18 residues. Germline CDR1 SGHAT, CDR2 FQNNGV.

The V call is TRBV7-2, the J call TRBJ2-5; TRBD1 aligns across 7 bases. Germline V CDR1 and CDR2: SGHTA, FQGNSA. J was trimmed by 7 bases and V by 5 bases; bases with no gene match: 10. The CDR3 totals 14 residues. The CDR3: CASSTDRPDGTQYF. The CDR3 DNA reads TGTGCCAGCAGCACGGACAGGCCCGATGGGACCCAGTACTTC.

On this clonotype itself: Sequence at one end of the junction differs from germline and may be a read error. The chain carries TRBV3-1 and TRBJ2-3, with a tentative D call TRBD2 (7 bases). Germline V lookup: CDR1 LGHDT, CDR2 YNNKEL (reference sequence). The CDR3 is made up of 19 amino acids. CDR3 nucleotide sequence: TGTGCCAGCAGCCAAGTCGGTGATTCCTGGCGGGGGCCCGCGGATACGCAGTATTTC. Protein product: CASSQVGDSWRGPADTQYF.

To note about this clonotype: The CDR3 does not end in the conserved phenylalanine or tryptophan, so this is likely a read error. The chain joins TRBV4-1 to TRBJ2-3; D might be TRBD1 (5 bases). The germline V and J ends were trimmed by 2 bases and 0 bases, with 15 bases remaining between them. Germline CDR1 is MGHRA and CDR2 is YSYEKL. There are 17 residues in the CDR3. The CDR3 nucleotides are TGCGCCAGCAGCCAACAATTCACAGGTACTAGCACAGATACGCAGTATCTT. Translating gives CASSQQFTGTSTDTQYL.

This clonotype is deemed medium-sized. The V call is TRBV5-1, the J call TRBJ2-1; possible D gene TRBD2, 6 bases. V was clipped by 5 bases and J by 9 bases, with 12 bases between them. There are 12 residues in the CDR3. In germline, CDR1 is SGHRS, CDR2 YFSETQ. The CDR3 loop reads CASSPVGGEQFF. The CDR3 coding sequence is TGCGCCAGCAGTCCCGTCGGGGGTGAGCAGTTCTTC.

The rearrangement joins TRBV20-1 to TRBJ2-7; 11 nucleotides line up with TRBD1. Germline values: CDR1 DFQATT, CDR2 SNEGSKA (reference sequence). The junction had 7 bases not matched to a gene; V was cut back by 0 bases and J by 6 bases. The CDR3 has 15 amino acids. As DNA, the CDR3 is TGCAGTGCTAGAGATCTGGACAGGGGGCTGAGCGAGCAGTACTTC. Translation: CSARDLDRGLSEQYF.

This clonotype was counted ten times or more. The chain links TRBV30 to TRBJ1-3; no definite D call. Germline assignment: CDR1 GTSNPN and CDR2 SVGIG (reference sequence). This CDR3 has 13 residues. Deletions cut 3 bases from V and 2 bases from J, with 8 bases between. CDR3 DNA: TGTGCCTGGAGACCGAAGGCTGGAAACACCATATATTTT. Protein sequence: CAWRPKAGNTIYF.

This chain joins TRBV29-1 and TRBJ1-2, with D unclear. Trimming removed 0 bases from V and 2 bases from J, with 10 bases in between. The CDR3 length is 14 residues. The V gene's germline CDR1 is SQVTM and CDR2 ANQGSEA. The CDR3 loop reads CSVEEVGQNYGYTF. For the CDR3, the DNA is TGCAGCGTTGAAGAAGTCGGGCAGAACTATGGCTACACCTTC.